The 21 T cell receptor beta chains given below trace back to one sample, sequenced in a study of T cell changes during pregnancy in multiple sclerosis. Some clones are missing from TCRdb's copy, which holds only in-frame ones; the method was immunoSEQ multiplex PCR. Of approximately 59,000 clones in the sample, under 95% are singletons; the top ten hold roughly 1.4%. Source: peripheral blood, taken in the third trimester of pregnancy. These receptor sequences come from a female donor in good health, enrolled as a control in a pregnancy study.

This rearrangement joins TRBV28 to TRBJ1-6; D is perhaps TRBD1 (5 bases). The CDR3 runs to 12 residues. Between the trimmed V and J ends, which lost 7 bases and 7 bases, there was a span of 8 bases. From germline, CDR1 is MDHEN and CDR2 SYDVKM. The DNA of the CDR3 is TGTGCCAGCACCCGGGGGAATTCACCCCTCCACTTT. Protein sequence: CASTRGNSPLHF.

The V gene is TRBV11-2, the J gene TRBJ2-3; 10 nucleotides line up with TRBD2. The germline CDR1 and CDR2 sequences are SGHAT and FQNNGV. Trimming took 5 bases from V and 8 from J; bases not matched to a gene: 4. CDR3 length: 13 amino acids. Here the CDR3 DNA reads TGTGCCAGCAGCCCGAGGACTAGCGGTACGCAGTATTTT. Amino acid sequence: CASSPRTSGTQYF.

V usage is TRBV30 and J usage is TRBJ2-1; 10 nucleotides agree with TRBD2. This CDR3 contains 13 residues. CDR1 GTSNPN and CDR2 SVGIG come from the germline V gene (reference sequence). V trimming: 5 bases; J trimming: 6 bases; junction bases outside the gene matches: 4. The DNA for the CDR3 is TGTGCCTGGGGAGCGGGGGGGGGCAATGAGCAGTTCTTC. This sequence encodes CAWGAGGGNEQFF.

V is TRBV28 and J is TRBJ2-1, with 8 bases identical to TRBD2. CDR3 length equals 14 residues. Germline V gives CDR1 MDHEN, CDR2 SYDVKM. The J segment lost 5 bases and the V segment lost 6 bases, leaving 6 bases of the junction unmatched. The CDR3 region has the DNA TGTGCCAGCAGAAATAGCGGGGACAACAATGAGCAGTTCTTC. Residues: CASRNSGDNNEQFF.

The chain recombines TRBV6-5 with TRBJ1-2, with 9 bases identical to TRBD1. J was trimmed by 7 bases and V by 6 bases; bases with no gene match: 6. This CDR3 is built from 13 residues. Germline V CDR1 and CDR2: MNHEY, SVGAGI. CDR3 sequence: CASRQTGGGGYTF. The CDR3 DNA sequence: TGTGCCAGCAGACAGACAGGGGGGGGTGGCTACACCTTC.

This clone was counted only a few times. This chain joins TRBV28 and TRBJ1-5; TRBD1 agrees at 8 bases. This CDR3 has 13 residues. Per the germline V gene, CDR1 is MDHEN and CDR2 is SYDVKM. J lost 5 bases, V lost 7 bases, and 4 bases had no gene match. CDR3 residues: CASITGGDQPQHF. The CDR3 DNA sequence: TGTGCCAGCATCACAGGGGGAGATCAGCCCCAGCATTTT.

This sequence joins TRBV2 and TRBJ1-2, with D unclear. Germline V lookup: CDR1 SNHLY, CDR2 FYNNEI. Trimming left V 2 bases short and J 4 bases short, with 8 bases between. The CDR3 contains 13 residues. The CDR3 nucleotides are TGTGCCAGCAGTGAATACGGGAGCTATGGCTACACCTTC. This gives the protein CASSEYGSYGYTF. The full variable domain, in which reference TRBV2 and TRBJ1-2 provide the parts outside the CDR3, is EPEVTQTPSHQVTQMGQEVILRCVPISNHLYFYWYRQILGQKVEFLVSFYNNEISEKSEIFDDQFSVERPDGSNFTLKIRSTKLEDSAMYFCASSEYGSYGYTFGSGTRLTVV.

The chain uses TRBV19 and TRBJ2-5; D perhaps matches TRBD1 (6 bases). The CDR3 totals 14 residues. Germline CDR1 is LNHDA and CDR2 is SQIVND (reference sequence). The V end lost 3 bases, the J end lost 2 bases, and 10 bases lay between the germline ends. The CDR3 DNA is TGTGCCAGTAGTATGATGGGGGCGCAAGAGACCCAGTACTTC. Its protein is CASSMMGAQETQYF.

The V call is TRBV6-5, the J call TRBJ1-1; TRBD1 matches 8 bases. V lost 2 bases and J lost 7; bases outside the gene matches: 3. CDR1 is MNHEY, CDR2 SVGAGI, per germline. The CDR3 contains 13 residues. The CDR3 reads CASSYDRGGEAFF. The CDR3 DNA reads TGTGCCAGCAGTTACGACAGGGGAGGTGAAGCTTTCTTT.

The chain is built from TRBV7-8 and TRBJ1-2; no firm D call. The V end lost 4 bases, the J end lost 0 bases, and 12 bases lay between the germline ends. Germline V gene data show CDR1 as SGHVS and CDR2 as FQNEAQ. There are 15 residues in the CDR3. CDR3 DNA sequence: TGTGCCAGCAGCTACCGACTGGGAGCTAACTATGGCTACACCTTC. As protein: CASSYRLGANYGYTF.

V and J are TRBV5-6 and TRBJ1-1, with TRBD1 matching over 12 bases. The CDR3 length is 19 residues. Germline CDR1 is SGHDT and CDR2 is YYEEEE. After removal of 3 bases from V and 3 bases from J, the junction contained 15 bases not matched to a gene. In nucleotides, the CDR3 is TGTGCCAGCAGCTCCCGGGACAGGGGGCGCGCAGTGGGTGACACTGAAGCTTTCTTT. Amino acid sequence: CASSSRDRGRAVGDTEAFF.

The CDR3 sequence: CASSLGLESDTQYF. The CDR3 DNA sequence: TGTGCCAGCAGCTTGGGACTAGAATCAGATACGCAGTATTTT. This chain connects TRBV7-2 to TRBJ2-3; 8 bases map to TRBD2. This CDR3 is built from 14 residues. Germline CDR1 reads SGHTA; CDR2 reads FQGNSA. J lost 4 bases, V lost 3 bases, and 3 bases had no gene match.

CDR3 sequence: CASSRGQGYNQPQHF. DNA for the CDR3: TGCGCCAGCAGCCGGGGACAGGGGTACAATCAGCCCCAGCATTTT. The chain uses TRBV4-3 and TRBJ1-5; the match to TRBD1 covers 10 bases. Germline values: CDR1 LGHNA, CDR2 YSLEER. The J segment lost 3 bases and the V segment lost 4 bases, leaving 3 bases of the junction unmatched. The CDR3 contains 15 residues.

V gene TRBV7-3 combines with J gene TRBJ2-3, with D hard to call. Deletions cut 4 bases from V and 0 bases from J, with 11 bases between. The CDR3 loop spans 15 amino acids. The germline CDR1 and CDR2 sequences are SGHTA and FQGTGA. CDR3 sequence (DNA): TGTGCCAGCAGCTCCTCGGGTGGGAGCACAGATACGCAGTATTTT. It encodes CASSSSGGSTDTQYF. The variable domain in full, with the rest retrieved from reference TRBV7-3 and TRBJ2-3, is GAGVSQTPSNKVTEKGKYVELRCDPISGHTALYWYRQSLGQGPEFLIYFQGTGAADDSGLPNDRFFAVRPEGSVSTLKIQRTERGDSAVYLCASSSSGGSTDTQYFGPGTRLTVL.

The CDR3 protein is CASSLVARSTTGELFF. The CDR3 DNA sequence: TGTGCCAGCAGCTTAGTGGCCAGGTCAACCACCGGGGAGCTGTTTTTT. The rearrangement links TRBV7-8 to TRBJ2-2; no reliable D call. Germline V gene sequence: CDR1 SGHVS, CDR2 FQNEAQ. The CDR3 runs to 16 residues. V was pared by 1 base and J by 4 bases, with 13 bases between.

The CDR3 protein is CASKTGVYEQYF. CDR3 coding DNA: TGTGCCAGCAAAACAGGGGTCTACGAGCAGTACTTC. V and J are TRBV28 and TRBJ2-7; 7 bases map to TRBD1. This CDR3 has 12 amino acids. The V gene's germline CDR1 is MDHEN and CDR2 SYDVKM. V lost 7 bases to trimming and J lost 3 bases; unmatched junction nucleotides: 3.

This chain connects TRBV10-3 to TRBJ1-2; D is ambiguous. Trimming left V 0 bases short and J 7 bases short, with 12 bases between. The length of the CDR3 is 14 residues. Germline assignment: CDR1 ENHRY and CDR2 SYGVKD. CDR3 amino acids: CAISESMGATGYTF. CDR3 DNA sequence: TGTGCCATCAGTGAGTCCATGGGAGCCACTGGCTACACCTTC.

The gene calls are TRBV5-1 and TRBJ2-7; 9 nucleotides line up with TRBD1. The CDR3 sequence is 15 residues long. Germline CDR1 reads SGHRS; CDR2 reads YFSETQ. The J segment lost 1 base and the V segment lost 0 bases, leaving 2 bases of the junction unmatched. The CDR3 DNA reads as TGCGCCAGCAGCTTGGAGGGGACAGGGTCCTACGAGCAGTACTTC. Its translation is CASSLEGTGSYEQYF.

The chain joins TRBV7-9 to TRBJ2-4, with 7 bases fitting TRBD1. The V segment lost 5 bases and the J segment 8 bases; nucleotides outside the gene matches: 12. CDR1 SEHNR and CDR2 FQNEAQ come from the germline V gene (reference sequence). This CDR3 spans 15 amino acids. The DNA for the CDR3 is TGTGCCAGCAGCCGACGACAGGGCGGTGGAGACATTCAGTACTTC. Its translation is CASSRRQGGGDIQYF.

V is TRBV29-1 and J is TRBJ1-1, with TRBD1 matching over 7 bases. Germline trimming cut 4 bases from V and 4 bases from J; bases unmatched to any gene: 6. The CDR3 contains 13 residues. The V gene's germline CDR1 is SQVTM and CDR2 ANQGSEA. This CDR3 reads CSVVRAGGTEAFF. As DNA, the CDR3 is TGCAGCGTTGTTCGGGCAGGGGGCACTGAAGCTTTCTTT.

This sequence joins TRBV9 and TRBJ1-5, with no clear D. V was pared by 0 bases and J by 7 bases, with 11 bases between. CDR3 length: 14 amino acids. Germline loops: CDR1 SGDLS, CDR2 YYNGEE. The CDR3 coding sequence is TGTGCCAGCAGCGTAGGGGCGGCGGGACAGCCCCAGCATTTT. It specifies CASSVGAAGQPQHF.